The 22 T cell receptor beta chains presented below share a single source sample, sequenced in a study of early T cells in non-severe SARS-CoV-2 infection. A single record per CDR3 protein comes from TCRdb applying MiXCR to the 5' RACE reads. The repertoire has 65,000 to 95,000 distinct CDR3 sequences, around a tenth of them found once; the top ten carry roughly 5%. The material sequenced was whole blood. Every receptor here comes from an adult who was a healthcare worker with PCR-confirmed SARS-CoV-2 infection or an uninfected control (not recorded which).

V and J are TRBV5-6 and TRBJ2-7, with unresolved D. The CDR3 runs to 13 residues. Trimming pared 0 bases from V and 3 bases from J, leaving 7 bases between. Germline CDR1 SGHDT, CDR2 YYEEEE. CDR3 residues: CASSLGSRYEQYF. In DNA form, the CDR3 reads TGTGCCAGCAGCTTGGGGTCACGCTACGAGCAGTACTTC.

The chain links TRBV7-8 to TRBJ2-1; tentative D call: TRBD2 (5 bases). The CDR3 sequence is 12 residues long. Trimming removed 5 bases from V and 15 bases from J, with 17 bases in between. Germline values: CDR1 SGHVS, CDR2 FQNEAQ. The CDR3 loop is CASSPRIGVRFF. The CDR3, as DNA: TGTGCCAGCAGCCCCCGGATCGGGGTGCGGTTCTTC.

This clonotype was found many times. The chain uses TRBV10-3 and TRBJ2-4, with a tentative D call TRBD2 (6 bases). This CDR3 is 16 amino acids long. Germline V gene data show CDR1 as ENHRY and CDR2 as SYGVKD. V was pared by 0 bases and J by 0 bases, with 9 bases between. CDR3 in DNA: TGTGCCATCAGTGAGTCGGAGGGCCCAGCCAAAAACATTCAGTACTTC. Its protein product is CAISESEGPAKNIQYF.

In this sample, this clonotype turned up a few times. The rearrangement links TRBV20-1 to TRBJ1-4; no clear D. The CDR3 has 15 amino acids. V dropped 3 bases and J dropped 8 bases, with 19 bases sitting between them. Looked up from germline, CDR1 is DFQATT and CDR2 is SNEGSKA (reference sequence). CDR3 in amino acids: CSASVWRTGEEKLFF. The CDR3 DNA reads as TGCAGTGCTAGCGTCTGGCGAACCGGGGAGGAAAAACTGTTTTTT.

In this sample, this clonotype turned up a few times. The genes are TRBV20-1 and TRBJ2-1, with 10 nucleotides matching TRBD2. The germline gives CDR1 DFQATT, CDR2 SNEGSKA (reference sequence). CDR3 length equals 15 residues. Losses at the gene ends were 0 bases for V and 7 bases for J; bases not matched to a gene: 6. The CDR3 coding sequence is TGCAGTGCTAGAGACCCTAGCGGGAGAGTGAATGAGCAGTTCTTC. This gives the protein CSARDPSGRVNEQFF.

This clonotype was observed many times. The chain couples TRBV11-2 to TRBJ2-1, with 9 bases matching TRBD2. From germline, CDR1 is SGHAT and CDR2 FQNNGV. V was clipped by 4 bases and J by 2 bases; unmatched bases: 6. The CDR3 consists of 16 residues. CDR3 residues: CASSSLAGRTYNEQFF. The CDR3 nucleotides are TGTGCCAGCAGCTCCCTAGCGGGACGGACCTACAATGAGCAGTTCTTC.

This clonotype appeared a few times. This chain links TRBV5-1 with TRBJ2-7; 9 bases line up with TRBD2. J gave up 5 bases and V 0 bases, and 3 bases lay outside the gene matches. The CDR3 has 14 amino acids. Per the germline V gene, CDR1 is SGHRS and CDR2 is YFSETQ. CDR3 in amino acids: CASSLVGLANEQYF. The CDR3 DNA sequence: TGCGCCAGCAGCTTGGTAGGACTAGCGAACGAGCAGTACTTC. The full variable domain, in which reference TRBV5-1 and TRBJ2-7 provide the parts outside the CDR3, is KAGVTQTPRYLIKTRGQQVTLSCSPISGHRSVSWYQQTPGQGLQFLFEYFSETQRNKGNFPGRFSGRQFSNSRSEMNVSTLELGDSALYLCASSLVGLANEQYFGPGTRLTVT.

Ten or more counts support this clonotype. This sequence joins TRBV7-2 and TRBJ2-5; the D gene is possibly TRBD2 (5 bases). V was trimmed by 5 bases and J by 3 bases, leaving 10 bases between them. The CDR3 extends over 13 amino acids. Germline V gene sequence: CDR1 SGHTA, CDR2 FQGNSA. The CDR3 coding sequence is TGTGCCAGCAGCCCGGGGATGAAAGAGACCCAGTACTTC. Translated, it gives CASSPGMKETQYF.

This clonotype occurred many times. The chain couples TRBV7-9 to TRBJ2-7; D is uncertain. The germline V gene has CDR1 SEHNR and CDR2 FQNEAQ (reference sequence). V dropped 3 bases and J dropped 3 bases, with 12 bases sitting between them. The CDR3 runs 14 residues. CDR3: CASSLGLSGYEQYF. The CDR3 DNA reads as TGTGCCAGCAGCTTGGGCCTATCGGGCTACGAGCAGTACTTC.

This chain joins TRBV7-7 and TRBJ2-7, with TRBD2 matching 7 bases. Trimming at V came to 5 bases and at J to 3 bases, leaving 10 bases not matched to a gene. The length of the CDR3 is 15 residues. Per the germline V gene, CDR1 is SSHAT and CDR2 is FNYEAQ (reference sequence). CDR3 amino acids: CASSRGTGGIYEQYF. CDR3 nucleotides: TGTGCCAGCAGCAGAGGGACCGGGGGGATCTACGAGCAGTACTTC.

This clonotype turned up a few times. The chain recombines TRBV27 with TRBJ1-6; D uncertain. The CDR3 extends over 15 amino acids. The V and J ends lost 5 bases and 8 bases respectively, with 16 bases between them. Per the germline V gene, CDR1 is MNHEY and CDR2 is SMNVEV (reference sequence). As DNA, the CDR3 is TGTGCCAGCAGTCTTAGCAACGGCGGTGATTCACCCCTCCACTTT. Its protein product is CASSLSNGGDSPLHF.

In this sample, this clonotype turned up many times. V usage is TRBV20-1 and J usage is TRBJ2-4, with 8 bases matching TRBD1. The V segment lost 5 bases and the J segment 0 bases; nucleotides outside the gene matches: 6. There are 15 residues in the CDR3. From germline, CDR1 is DFQATT and CDR2 SNEGSKA (reference sequence). CDR3 coding DNA: TGCAGTGCTGGAGGGACAGGCCTAGCCAAAAACATTCAGTACTTC. Translation: CSAGGTGLAKNIQYF.

V and J are TRBV12-3 or TRBV12-4 and TRBJ2-2; 7 positions match TRBD1. J was trimmed by 13 bases and V by 6 bases; bases with no gene match: 14. CDR3 size: 14 residues. The CDR3 nucleotides are TGTGCCAGCAGGGATTCACGGACAGGCCCGTCGCTGTTTTTT. Its protein is CASRDSRTGPSLFF.

This clonotype was counted a few times. The rearrangement links TRBV11-2 to TRBJ2-2, with a weak D call TRBD2 (5 bases). Trimming cost V 1 base and J 6 bases, with 12 bases left between them. This CDR3 has 15 amino acids. Germline values: CDR1 SGHAT, CDR2 FQNNGV. The CDR3 coding sequence is TGTGCCAGCAGCTTAGGTGGGAGTATCGCCGGGGAGCTGTTTTTT. Translation: CASSLGGSIAGELFF.

This clonotype appeared many times. CDR3: CASSPLGGGQETQYF. The CDR3 DNA follows: TGTGCCAGCTCACCACTCGGCGGAGGGCAAGAGACCCAGTACTTC. This chain connects TRBV18 to TRBJ2-5; maybe TRBD2 (6 bases). V was clipped by 1 base and J by 2 bases, with 11 bases between them. Germline V lookup: CDR1 KGHSH, CDR2 LQKENI. The CDR3 sequence is 15 residues long.

This clonotype was detected a few times. This chain connects TRBV6-6 to TRBJ2-3; D might be TRBD2 (6 bases). V lost 2 bases and J 0 bases, leaving 9 bases between the germline ends. The CDR3 length is 15 residues. Germline V gene lookup returns CDR1 MNHNY and CDR2 SVGAGI (reference sequence). CDR3 DNA sequence: TGTGCCAGCAGTTACCGTGGGAGGAGCACAGATACGCAGTATTTT. It codes for CASSYRGRSTDTQYF.

This clonotype was observed at least ten times. CDR3 sequence reads: CASSYSRRGPAGELFF. The CDR3 DNA reads as TGTGCCAGCAGTTACTCGAGGCGGGGTCCCGCCGGGGAGCTGTTTTTT. This chain joins TRBV6-5 and TRBJ2-2, with D perhaps TRBD2 (6 bases). The CDR3 extends over 16 amino acids. The germline gives CDR1 MNHEY, CDR2 SVGAGI. Trimming removed 0 bases at V and 6 bases at J, with 14 bases between.

This clonotype was recorded a few times. V is TRBV12-3 or TRBV12-4 and J is TRBJ2-2; a weak D match, TRBD2 (6 bases). The CDR3 runs 15 residues. V lost 8 bases to trimming and J lost 2 bases, with 15 bases between them. CDR3 loop: CASPLAGLNTGELFF. For the CDR3, the DNA is TGTGCCAGCCCTTTGGCGGGACTCAACACCGGGGAGCTGTTTTTT.

In its sample, this clonotype was seen many times. This chain connects TRBV5-4 to TRBJ2-5; D perhaps matches TRBD1 (5 bases). Germline-derived CDR1 and CDR2 are SGHNT and YYREEE (reference sequence). CDR3 length: 15 residues. The V end was cut by 1 base, the J end by 4 bases, with 14 bases between. The CDR3 reads CASSLSQTGAETQYF. CDR3 DNA: TGTGCCAGCAGCTTGTCCCAAACTGGGGCAGAGACCCAGTACTTC. The variable domain in full, completed from reference TRBV5-4 and TRBJ2-5, reads ETGVTQSPTHLIKTRGQQVTLRCSSQSGHNTVSWYQQALGQGPQFIFQYYREEENGRGNFPPRFSGLQFPNYSSELNVNALELDDSALYLCASSLSQTGAETQYFGPGTRLLVL.

Written as DNA, the CDR3 is TGTGCCAGCAGTGCCCCCGGGACTTCGAACACCGGGGAGCTGTTTTTT. Protein product: CASSAPGTSNTGELFF. The gene calls are TRBV28 and TRBJ2-2; perhaps TRBD2 as D (6 bases). Trimming took off 5 bases at V and 0 bases at J, with 13 bases between the two ends. The CDR3 is 16 residues long. CDR1 and CDR2 from the germline V gene are MDHEN and SYDVKM.

This clonotype appeared many times. V is TRBV20-1 and J is TRBJ2-7; TRBD1 aligns across 8 bases. J was trimmed by 6 bases and V by 6 bases; bases with no gene match: 16. CDR1 and CDR2 (germline): DFQATT, SNEGSKA (reference sequence). This CDR3 comprises 15 residues. The CDR3: CSAATLPTGVGEQYF. The DNA for the CDR3 is TGCAGTGCAGCGACTCTCCCGACAGGGGTGGGCGAGCAGTACTTC.

This clonotype was counted many times. This chain connects TRBV7-9 to TRBJ2-7; TRBD1 matches 10 bases. V lost 5 bases to trimming and J lost 4 bases; unmatched junction nucleotides: 2. The CDR3 is made up of 13 amino acids. CDR1 SEHNR and CDR2 FQNEAQ come from the germline V gene (reference sequence). CDR3 DNA sequence: TGTGCCAGCAGCGAGGACAGGGGGTACGAGCAGTACTTC. It translates to CASSEDRGYEQYF.